The source of this T cell receptor beta chain is a study of OX40 agonist ivuxolimab in advanced cancers. V was cut by 4 bases and J by 3 bases, with 16 bases left in between. The CDR3 is 15 amino acids. CDR1 is SEHNR, CDR2 FQNEAQ, per germline (reference sequence). Comment on this clone: Its target is unknown.

TCRdb's table, derived via immunoSEQ multiplex PCR, lists solely in-frame clones and lacks some. The table shows approximately 48,000 clones, with approximately 80% occurring only once. Notes on the study in general: Among patients with partial responses at 0.1-3.0 mg/kg, clonal expansion was among the lowest.

The TCR originated in an adult with an advanced solid tumor such as melanoma, head and neck, liver or kidney cancer. Sequenced here: CD4+ or CD8+ T cells sorted from blood, sampled in a trial of the OX40 agonist ivuxolimab. The chain couples TRBV7-9 to TRBJ2-7; tentative D call: TRBD1 (6 bases). In DNA, the CDR3 is TGTGCCAGCAGCTCATTTAGGGACATCAACTACGAGCAGTACTTC. Protein product: CASSSFRDINYEQYF.